One and the same sample provided the 20 T cell receptor beta chains below, sequenced in a study of T-cell reconstitution after alpha-beta-depleted transplantation in children. It was with unique molecular identifiers that the TCRbeta library was prepared. TCRdb fed the PCR reads into MiXCR, producing one record per CDR3 protein. The data contain around 960,000 distinct CDR3 sequences, 25% to 35% of them seen just once; the ten biggest clones take up around 30%. The sample in question was PBMCs, mostly from graft donor cells, obtained 360 days after TCRalphabeta/CD19-depleted stem cell transplant. Every receptor here comes from a boy under two years old who had a stem cell transplant for SCID, so the T cells may come from the graft donor.

The V call is TRBV25-1, the J call TRBJ2-2; 9 bases agree with TRBD1. With V trimmed by 7 bases and J by 4 bases, 7 bases remained unmatched. The germline V gene encodes CDR1 MGHDK and CDR2 SYGVNS. CDR3 length: 15 residues. The CDR3 DNA sequence: TGTGCCAGCATTGGACAGGGGAGGACCACCGGGGAGCTGTTTTTT. Its protein product is CASIGQGRTTGELFF.

This clonotype was observed a handful of times. V and J are TRBV6-5 and TRBJ2-7; D is possibly TRBD1 (5 bases). The V end lost 1 base, the J end lost 6 bases, and 10 bases lay between the germline ends. This CDR3 region has 13 residues. Germline assignment: CDR1 MNHEY and CDR2 SVGAGI. The CDR3 DNA reads as TGTGCCAGCAGTTACTTTCCAGGGTCCGAGCAGTACTTC. This encodes CASSYFPGSEQYF.

The chain combines TRBV5-5 with TRBJ2-4; perhaps TRBD1 as D (6 bases). Per the germline V gene, CDR1 is SGHKS and CDR2 is YYEKEE (reference sequence). CDR3 length equals 17 residues. Trimming pared 4 bases from V and 1 base from J, leaving 18 bases between. DNA for the CDR3: TGTGCCAGCAGCGCCCCTGAACAGGGAAGCGCCAAAAACATTCAGTACTTC. Its translation: CASSAPEQGSAKNIQYF.

The chain links TRBV20-1 to TRBJ2-3; TRBD2 agrees at 9 bases. The CDR3 totals 15 residues. J lost 0 bases, V lost 1 base, and 2 bases had no gene match. Germline-derived CDR1 and CDR2 are DFQATT and SNEGSKA (reference sequence). The chain's CDR3 is CSARASGVSTDTQYF. The CDR3 bases are TGCAGTGCTAGAGCTAGCGGGGTGAGCACAGATACGCAGTATTTT.

The chain links TRBV20-1 to TRBJ2-7; TRBD1 matches at 7 bases. Germline V gene lookup returns CDR1 DFQATT and CDR2 SNEGSKA (reference sequence). There are 15 residues in the CDR3. The ends lost 3 bases at V and 5 bases at J; junction bases unmatched: 13. This CDR3 reads CSASLPGQGGHEQYF. In DNA form, the CDR3 reads TGCAGTGCTAGCCTTCCGGGACAAGGGGGCCACGAGCAGTACTTC.

The V and J genes are TRBV5-1 and TRBJ1-1; the match to TRBD1 covers 8 bases. V lost 6 bases to trimming and J lost 4 bases; unmatched junction nucleotides: 8. This CDR3 contains 14 residues. Germline V gives CDR1 SGHRS, CDR2 YFSETQ. The CDR3 DNA reads as TGCGCCAGCATAGGGACAGGCGGATCCACTGAAGCTTTCTTT. Protein product: CASIGTGGSTEAFF.

In its sample, this clonotype was seen a few times. V and J are TRBV7-9 and TRBJ1-2; 8 bases map to TRBD1. V lost 4 bases, J lost 5 bases, and 9 bases stayed unmatched. The germline gives CDR1 SEHNR, CDR2 FQNEAQ (reference sequence). The CDR3 length is 15 residues. CDR3 nucleotide sequence: TGTGCCAGCAGCTCCGGACAGGGAAATTGGTATGGCTACACCTTC. Protein sequence: CASSSGQGNWYGYTF.

This chain connects TRBV20-1 to TRBJ1-1; tentative D call: TRBD1 (5 bases). CDR3 size: 11 residues. Between the trimmed V and J ends, which lost 3 bases and 11 bases, there was a span of 13 bases. Germline CDR1 is DFQATT and CDR2 is SNEGSKA (reference sequence). The DNA for the CDR3 is TGCAGTGCTAGGTCCGGGGCCGGGGCTTTCTTT. Amino acids: CSARSGAGAFF.

The chain has TRBV5-1 and TRBJ2-6; D not resolved. Germline V gives CDR1 SGHRS, CDR2 YFSETQ. This CDR3 region has 18 residues. The V end was cut by 5 bases, the J end by 0 bases, with 18 bases between. The DNA of the CDR3 is TGCGCCAGCAGAGGAACAGAGGCTAGGAACTCTGGGGCCAACGTCCTGACTTTC. Translation gives CASRGTEARNSGANVLTF.

This clonotype was detected only once. The rearrangement links TRBV20-1 to TRBJ2-7; D assignment may be TRBD1 or TRBD2 (5 bases each). With 3 bases removed from V and 2 bases from J, the gap between germline ends came to 11 bases. There are 13 residues in the CDR3. Looked up from germline, CDR1 is DFQATT and CDR2 is SNEGSKA (reference sequence). The CDR3 loop reads CSASGTQAYEQYF. Written as DNA, the CDR3 is TGCAGTGCTAGTGGGACCCAGGCCTACGAGCAGTACTTC.

This chain uses TRBV20-1 with TRBJ2-5; 8 bases are a match to TRBD2. V shed 5 bases and J 1 base; nucleotides not matched to a gene: 12. CDR1 is DFQATT, CDR2 SNEGSKA, per germline (reference sequence). This CDR3 region has 16 residues. In DNA, the CDR3 is TGCAGTGCTCGGCCATGGGCGGGGGGCACCCAAGAGACCCAGTACTTC. It translates to CSARPWAGGTQETQYF.

This chain uses TRBV28 with TRBJ2-7; a weak D match, TRBD2 (6 bases). The V end was cut by 8 bases, the J end by 2 bases, with 16 bases between. This CDR3 region has 14 residues. CDR1 is MDHEN, CDR2 SYDVKM, per germline. This CDR3 reads CASGFSGPPYEQYF. The CDR3 bases are TGTGCCAGCGGATTTAGCGGTCCTCCCTACGAGCAGTACTTC.

This clonotype came up a few times. The chain links TRBV7-6 to TRBJ2-5; D not resolved. With 6 bases removed from V and 3 bases from J, the gap between germline ends came to 14 bases. This CDR3 region has 14 residues. CDR1 and CDR2 from the germline V gene are SGHVS and FNYEAQ. CDR3 protein: CASSNGRMEETQYF. The CDR3 DNA sequence: TGTGCCAGCAGTAATGGACGGATGGAAGAGACCCAGTACTTC. The full variable domain, its missing parts supplied by reference TRBV7-6 and TRBJ2-5, is GAGVSQSPRYKVTKRGQDVALRCDPISGHVSLYWYRQALGQGPEFLTYFNYEAQQDKSGLPNDRFSAERPEGSISTLTIQRTEQRDSAMYRCASSNGRMEETQYFGPGTRLLVL.

The genes are TRBV5-1 and TRBJ2-3, with 7 bases identical to TRBD1. Unmatched junction bases numbered 7, after V lost 6 bases and J lost 0 bases. Germline CDR1 reads SGHRS; CDR2 reads YFSETQ. The CDR3 is made up of 15 amino acids. CDR3 region: CASTAGGGSTDTQYF. Written as DNA, the CDR3 is TGCGCCAGCACCGCAGGGGGTGGGAGCACAGATACGCAGTATTTT.

This clonotype was detected only once. The rearrangement links TRBV7-3 to TRBJ2-3, with a possible D match to TRBD2 (5 bases). CDR3 length equals 17 residues. The V gene lost 6 bases and the J gene lost 0 bases, with 19 bases spanning the gap. Germline-derived CDR1 and CDR2 are SGHTA and FQGTGA. Written as DNA, the CDR3 is TGTGCCAGCAGTCCCGGCGGGTGGGTGAATAGCACAGATACGCAGTATTTT. Translation: CASSPGGWVNSTDTQYF.

This chain connects TRBV20-1 to TRBJ1-1; D remains unclear. The CDR3 spans 12 residues. V was trimmed by 6 bases and J by 5 bases, leaving 13 bases between them. Germline V lookup: CDR1 DFQATT, CDR2 SNEGSKA (reference sequence). CDR3 residues: CSASAPGTEAFF. The DNA of the CDR3 is TGCAGTGCGTCGGCCCCGGGAACTGAAGCTTTCTTT.

The rearrangement uses TRBV7-2 and TRBJ2-7; 10 bases are shared with TRBD1. After removal of 5 bases from V and 2 bases from J, the junction contained 6 bases not matched to a gene. CDR1 is SGHTA, CDR2 FQGNSA, per germline. The CDR3 contains 15 residues. DNA for the CDR3: TGTGCCAGCAGCGGCCGGGACAGGGGCGCCTACGAGCAGTACTTC. Translated, it gives CASSGRDRGAYEQYF.

V is TRBV15 and J is TRBJ1-5; no definite D call. Germline V gene data show CDR1 as LNHNV and CDR2 as YYDKDF (reference sequence). This CDR3 has 13 amino acids. With 3 bases removed from V and 1 base from J, the gap between germline ends came to 4 bases. Here the CDR3 reads CATSRGSNQPQHF. DNA of the CDR3: TGTGCCACCAGCAGGGGGAGCAATCAGCCCCAGCATTTT.

V usage is TRBV4-1 and J usage is TRBJ2-1; weak D call: TRBD1 (5 bases). V gave up 4 bases and J gave up 0 bases, with 25 bases separating them. Per germline, CDR1 MGHRA and CDR2 YSYEKL. The CDR3 is 20 amino acids. DNA for the CDR3: TGCGCCAGCAGCCCAAGAGGAATAGTCAGGGCAGGACCCTCCTACAATGAGCAGTTCTTC. It yields the protein CASSPRGIVRAGPSYNEQFF.

This clonotype was seen only a few times. This chain uses TRBV2 with TRBJ2-5, with 7 bases aligning to TRBD2. Trimming cost V 6 bases and J 3 bases; bases outside gene matches: 1. Germline lookup yields CDR1 SNHLY and CDR2 FYNNEI. The CDR3 loop spans 12 amino acids. The CDR3 sequence: CASRGLEETQYF. CDR3 bases: TGTGCCAGCAGAGGACTAGAAGAGACCCAGTACTTC.